These 31 T cell receptor beta chains were sequenced from one sample in a study of beta chain features in type 1 diabetes (dated by TCRdb to between 2018 and 2020). Beyond this particular receptor, the publication reports: Type 1 diabetes patients showed a moderate but significant shortening of TCRB CDR3 length in all four CD4+ subsets.

These receptors' antigens are unknown. Library prep was done by the immunoSEQ multiplex PCR assay. All of the isolated RNA was reverse transcribed with the High Capacity cDNA Reverse Transcription Kit, so expressed TCRB transcripts were sequenced. In TCRdb, the immuneACCESS table is reduced to in-frame sequences with V and J assigned. These tables do not hold every clone; where another copy was compared, an unresolved V gene accounts for under half, and the others remain unexplained. For this sample the table gives around 100,000 clones, of which approximately 30% were detected only once. Jointly, the top ten make up under 0.55% of the sample. Source material: central memory CD4+ T cells from blood. These receptors all come from a woman under 30 with type 1 diabetes.

This clone was observed a few times. The rearrangement links TRBV7-3 to TRBJ2-1, with TRBD2 matching over 10 bases. The germline V gene has CDR1 SGHTA and CDR2 FQGTGA. J lost 6 bases, V lost 5 bases, and 10 bases had no gene match. There are 16 residues in the CDR3. The CDR3 DNA follows: TGTGCCAGCAGCCCCGCGCCAGCGGGAGGGCGCAATGAGCAGTTCTTC. Its protein product is CASSPAPAGGRNEQFF.

The rearrangement uses TRBV28 and TRBJ2-2; tentatively, D is TRBD1 (6 bases). The V end was cut by 3 bases, the J end by 4 bases, with 12 bases between. The CDR3 covers 15 residues. Germline V gene sequence: CDR1 MDHEN, CDR2 SYDVKM. The CDR3 DNA reads as TGTGCCAGCAGTTTGGACAGTGCAGGCACCGGGGAGCTGTTTTTT. It codes for CASSLDSAGTGELFF.

This clone was seen a handful of times. This sequence joins TRBV2 and TRBJ2-1; maybe TRBD1 (8 bases). Trimming took off 6 bases at V and 7 bases at J, with 19 bases between the two ends. This CDR3 is 15 amino acids long. Germline V CDR1 and CDR2: SNHLY, FYNNEI. The CDR3 region is CASRQDRGGNNEQFF. DNA for the CDR3: TGTGCCAGCAGGCAAGACAGGGGAGGGAATAATGAGCAGTTCTTC.

This clone was seen a handful of times. The rearrangement uses TRBV7-9 and TRBJ2-3; TRBD2 might be the D (6 bases). The CDR3 is 19 amino acids. V was cut by 5 bases and J by 0 bases, with 24 bases left in between. In germline, CDR1 is SEHNR, CDR2 FQNEAQ (reference sequence). The CDR3 DNA sequence: TGTGCCAGCAGCCCCCAACCGAGATCTAGCGTACCTAGCACAGATACGCAGTATTTT. This codes for CASSPQPRSSVPSTDTQYF.

This clone has just a few counts. The chain links TRBV30 to TRBJ1-3; D is undetermined. Germline V gene sequence: CDR1 GTSNPN, CDR2 SVGIG (reference sequence). The CDR3 spans 18 residues. V lost 2 bases and J 0 bases, leaving 20 bases between the germline ends. CDR3 nucleotides: TGTGCCTGGAGTCAGGCGGGCGGCCGATTCCTCTCTGGAAACACCATATATTTT. This encodes CAWSQAGGRFLSGNTIYF.

This clone was found a few times. The V call is TRBV18, the J call TRBJ2-5; 9 bases fit TRBD1. The CDR3 has 16 amino acids. The germline V gene encodes CDR1 KGHSH and CDR2 LQKENI. Trimming took 3 bases from V and 2 from J; bases not matched to a gene: 7. CDR3 residues: CASSPRPGQGQETQYF. The CDR3 DNA reads as TGTGCCAGCTCACCTCGTCCGGGACAGGGACAAGAGACCCAGTACTTC.

In this sample, this clone turned up many times. The chain is built from TRBV5-1 and TRBJ2-1, with 14 bases lining up with TRBD2. CDR1 is SGHRS and CDR2 is YFSETQ in the germline V gene. Germline trimming cut 4 bases from V and 8 bases from J; bases unmatched to any gene: 5. The CDR3 totals 15 residues. The CDR3 loop is CASSGGLAGVDEQFF. The CDR3 nucleotides are TGCGCCAGCAGCGGGGGACTAGCGGGAGTGGATGAGCAGTTCTTC.

A word on this clone: An end of the junction does not agree with germline; a read error may underlie this. The chain is built from TRBV4-1 and TRBJ1-1; possible D gene TRBD1, 6 bases. CDR1 is MGHRA and CDR2 is YSYEKL in the germline V gene. There are 16 residues in the CDR3. This CDR3 is CASSHPGGRLNTEAFF. The CDR3 nucleotides read TGCGCCAGCAGCCACCCGGGGGGGCGGCTGAATACTGAAGCTTTCTTT.

The genes are TRBV27 and TRBJ2-3, with a tentative D call TRBD1 (6 bases). Trimming took 4 bases from V and 1 from J, leaving 12 bases between them. The CDR3 covers 15 residues. Germline V gene data show CDR1 as MNHEY and CDR2 as SMNVEV (reference sequence). The CDR3 DNA is TGTGCCAGCAGTTCTCAGGGGAGTGGCACAGATACGCAGTATTTT. This encodes CASSSQGSGTDTQYF.

The rearrangement joins TRBV14 to TRBJ2-7; 8 bases are shared with TRBD1. The CDR3 totals 15 residues. Germline CDR1 reads SGHDN; CDR2 reads FVKESK. J was trimmed by 7 bases and V by 1 base; bases with no gene match: 9. The CDR3: CASSQVTGGSQEQYF. In DNA, the CDR3 is TGTGCCAGCAGCCAAGTCACAGGGGGGAGTCAAGAGCAGTACTTC.

This clone was picked up a small number of times. The DNA for the CDR3 is TGCGCCAGCAGCCAAGGATGGGGGGTTAGGGAGCTGTTTTTT. Its translation is CASSQGWGVRELFF. This chain connects TRBV4-1 to TRBJ2-2; tentative D call: TRBD2 (6 bases). Per the germline V gene, CDR1 is MGHRA and CDR2 is YSYEKL. This CDR3 spans 14 amino acids. Trimming left V 1 base short and J 9 bases short, with 12 bases between.

The sample holds a few counts of this clone. This chain links TRBV13 with TRBJ2-7, with TRBD2 identical over 11 bases. Per germline, CDR1 PRHDT and CDR2 FYEKMQ (reference sequence). The V gene end was trimmed by 5 bases and the J gene end by 6 bases; junction bases not matched to a gene: 12. This CDR3 comprises 16 residues. CDR3 sequence: CASSTTLLAGVSEQYF. In DNA form, the CDR3 reads TGTGCCAGCAGCACCACTTTACTAGCGGGAGTTAGCGAGCAGTACTTC.

The chain combines TRBV7-9 with TRBJ2-3; maybe TRBD1 (5 bases). The CDR3 contains 12 residues. Deletions cut 4 bases from V and 5 bases from J, with 7 bases between. Germline assignment: CDR1 SEHNR and CDR2 FQNEAQ (reference sequence). CDR3: CASSSQGDTQYF. The CDR3 DNA sequence: TGTGCCAGCAGCTCCCAGGGAGATACGCAGTATTTT.

The rearrangement uses TRBV28 and TRBJ1-5; unclear D gene. Germline assignment: CDR1 MDHEN and CDR2 SYDVKM. The CDR3 spans 13 residues. Trimming took off 7 bases at V and 4 bases at J, with 11 bases between the two ends. The CDR3 is CASTRQINQPQHF. The CDR3 DNA follows: TGTGCCAGCACCAGGCAGATTAATCAGCCCCAGCATTTT. Together with reference TRBV28 and TRBJ1-5, the CDR3 gives the full variable domain: DVKVTQSSRYLVKRTGEKVFLECVQDMDHENMFWYRQDPGLGLRLIYFSYDVKMKEKGDIPEGYSVSREKKERFSLILESASTNQTSMYLCASTRQINQPQHFGDGTRLSIL.

Only a few counts were recorded for this clone. This rearrangement joins TRBV15 to TRBJ2-1; D is uncertain. The CDR3 contains 14 residues. CDR1 and CDR2 (germline): LNHNV, YYDKDF (reference sequence). Trimming left V 8 bases short and J 2 bases short, with 13 bases between. The CDR3 region is CATQAYGTYNEQFF. For the CDR3, the DNA is TGTGCCACCCAAGCGTATGGAACCTACAATGAGCAGTTCTTC.

The sample holds a few counts of this clone. The CDR3 bases are TGTGCCAGCAGCCCCGGGACAGGGCATCAGCCCCAGCATTTT. Amino acids: CASSPGTGHQPQHF. The chain joins TRBV5-4 to TRBJ1-5; 9 positions match TRBD1. With V trimmed by 4 bases and J by 5 bases, 4 bases remained unmatched. The germline V gene has CDR1 SGHNT and CDR2 YYREEE (reference sequence). This CDR3 has 14 amino acids.

This clone was picked up a small number of times. This chain connects TRBV29-1 to TRBJ2-1; 10 positions match TRBD1. Germline values: CDR1 SQVTM, CDR2 ANQGSEA. Trimming cost V 4 bases and J 9 bases; bases outside gene matches: 12. The CDR3 has 15 residues. CDR3 in DNA: TGCAGCGTTGTCGAACCGGGACAGGGGTTGGGTGAGCAGTTCTTC. Translated: CSVVEPGQGLGEQFF.

The rearrangement links TRBV7-2 to TRBJ2-2; a weak D match, TRBD1 (7 bases). This CDR3 has 15 residues. Trimming pared 7 bases from V and 5 bases from J, leaving 17 bases between. Germline assignment: CDR1 SGHTA and CDR2 FQGNSA. The CDR3: CASTEKTGRTGELFF. CDR3 coding DNA: TGTGCCAGCACCGAAAAGACAGGGAGGACCGGGGAGCTGTTTTTT.

V is TRBV9 and J is TRBJ1-2, with 12 bases that match TRBD1. Trimming cost V 2 bases and J 8 bases; bases outside gene matches: 1. This CDR3 has 13 residues. Germline CDR1 SGDLS, CDR2 YYNGEE. CDR3 sequence: CASSVGQGAGYTF. CDR3 sequence (DNA): TGTGCCAGCAGCGTGGGACAGGGGGCGGGCTACACCTTC.

The rearrangement uses TRBV7-9 and TRBJ1-1, with TRBD1 matching over 8 bases. CDR1 and CDR2 from the germline V gene are SEHNR and FQNEAQ (reference sequence). There are 15 residues in the CDR3. V dropped 3 bases and J dropped 4; count of bases not matched to a gene: 7. CDR3 residues: CASSLAGGTVTEAFF. Written as DNA, the CDR3 is TGTGCCAGCAGCTTGGCAGGGGGCACGGTCACTGAAGCTTTCTTT.

The chain is built from TRBV30 and TRBJ1-2; D is undetermined. This CDR3 is built from 13 residues. The germline V and J ends were trimmed by 3 bases and 4 bases, with 12 bases remaining between them. Germline V gives CDR1 GTSNPN, CDR2 SVGIG (reference sequence). This CDR3 reads CAWSRTAAYGYTF. The CDR3 DNA reads as TGTGCCTGGAGCCGTACAGCCGCCTATGGCTACACCTTC.

The chain couples TRBV18 to TRBJ2-7, with D perhaps matching TRBD1 (5 bases). The germline V gene has CDR1 KGHSH and CDR2 LQKENI. CDR3 length: 15 residues. The ends were cut back, 5 bases at V and 0 bases at J, with 14 bases in the middle. The DNA for the CDR3 is TGTGCCAGCTCAACATCCACAGGAACCTCCTACGAGCAGTACGTC. Protein: CASSTSTGTSYEQYV.

V gene TRBV19 combines with J gene TRBJ1-1, with D maybe TRBD1 (5 bases). There are 13 residues in the CDR3. Germline V gives CDR1 LNHDA, CDR2 SQIVND (reference sequence). The V gene lost 7 bases and the J gene lost 0 bases, with 9 bases spanning the gap. CDR3 DNA sequence: TGTGCCAGTACCTTGACAGTGAACACTGAAGCTTTCTTT. Translated: CASTLTVNTEAFF.

This clone was seen a few times. The chain is built from TRBV5-1 and TRBJ1-2; D perhaps matches TRBD1 (5 bases). Germline CDR1 SGHRS, CDR2 YFSETQ. CDR3 length: 11 amino acids. V was trimmed by 7 bases and J by 8 bases, leaving 12 bases between them. CDR3 protein: CASGEGFGYTF. DNA for the CDR3: TGCGCCAGCGGGGAGGGGTTCGGCTACACCTTC.

The chain couples TRBV18 to TRBJ2-3; 11 bases are a match to TRBD1. Germline lookup yields CDR1 KGHSH and CDR2 LQKENI. The CDR3 has 14 residues. The junction had 2 bases not matched to a gene; V was cut back by 4 bases and J by 5 bases. DNA for the CDR3: TGTGCCAGCTCACGGACAGGGGGCAGAGATACGCAGTATTTT. It specifies CASSRTGGRDTQYF.

The rearrangement uses TRBV28 and TRBJ1-4; the match to TRBD1 covers 9 bases. Germline assignment: CDR1 MDHEN and CDR2 SYDVKM. The CDR3 totals 15 residues. The ends lost 5 bases at V and 6 bases at J; junction bases unmatched: 7. For the CDR3, the DNA is TGTGCCAGCAGTACTCCGGGACAGGGAGATGAAAAACTGTTTTTT. This gives the protein CASSTPGQGDEKLFF.

This clone has a handful of counts. This chain connects TRBV27 to TRBJ2-1; D is perhaps TRBD1 (6 bases). The CDR3 contains 14 residues. V lost 5 bases, J lost 3 bases, and 11 bases lay in between. Germline V lookup: CDR1 MNHEY, CDR2 SMNVEV (reference sequence). The CDR3 reads CASSPQGYYNEQFF. CDR3 sequence (DNA): TGTGCCAGCAGTCCTCAGGGGTACTACAATGAGCAGTTCTTC.

This clone was found a few times. The genes are TRBV2 and TRBJ2-3; the match to TRBD2 covers 12 bases. The CDR3 sequence is 13 residues long. The V gene end was trimmed by 6 bases and the J gene end by 6 bases; junction bases not matched to a gene: 1. Germline V gives CDR1 SNHLY, CDR2 FYNNEI. This chain's CDR3 is CASRTSGRDTQYF. CDR3 nucleotide sequence: TGTGCCAGCAGAACTAGCGGGAGGGATACGCAGTATTTT.

This chain uses TRBV5-8 with TRBJ1-5, with TRBD1 matching 10 bases. V lost 4 bases, J lost 9 bases, and 7 bases stayed unmatched. Germline CDR1 is SGHTS and CDR2 is YDEGEE. There are 14 residues in the CDR3. In DNA form, the CDR3 reads TGTGCCAGCAGCACGGGACAGGGGAGACGGCCCCAGCATTTT. Residues: CASSTGQGRRPQHF.

CDR3 sequence reads: CASSFGAKRTGELFF. DNA for the CDR3: TGTGCCAGCAGCTTTGGCGCAAAGCGCACCGGGGAGCTGTTTTTT. V and J are TRBV5-4 and TRBJ2-2, with D uncertain. V lost 2 bases to trimming and J lost 4 bases, with 12 bases between them. The CDR3 runs 15 residues. CDR1 is SGHNT and CDR2 is YYREEE in the germline V gene (reference sequence).

This sequence joins TRBV6-1 and TRBJ2-4, with D possibly being TRBD1 (5 bases). The germline V and J ends were trimmed by 4 bases and 3 bases, with 19 bases remaining between them. CDR3 length equals 17 residues. CDR1 MNHNS and CDR2 SASEGT come from the germline V gene. The CDR3 is CASSGTTGRSIKNIQYF. Here the CDR3 DNA reads TGTGCCAGCAGTGGGACAACAGGCCGCAGCATCAAAAACATTCAGTACTTC.